A single sample is the source of the 8 T cell receptor beta chains below, sequenced in a study of cytomegalovirus exposure and HLA in healthy donors. Only in-frame clones appear in the TCRdb table, and some are missing; sequencing was by immunoSEQ multiplex PCR. The table has fewer than 150,000 clones, approximately 80% seen once; the top ten hold 25% to 30%. The specimen sequenced was PBMCs. All receptors come from a man aged 25 to 40 in good health and CMV-seropositive.

This clone was recorded once. The gene calls are TRBV27 and TRBJ2-1, with TRBD2 identical over 14 bases. This CDR3 contains 15 residues. V shed 6 bases, J shed 9 bases, and the junction held 7 bases outside the gene matches. Germline V CDR1 and CDR2: MNHEY, SMNVEV (reference sequence). The CDR3 sequence is CASRATSGGVGEQFF. Here the CDR3 DNA reads TGTGCCAGCAGGGCGACTAGCGGGGGGGTCGGTGAGCAGTTCTTC.

The V gene is TRBV5-1, the J gene TRBJ1-2, with D tentatively TRBD1 (6 bases). This CDR3 is 15 amino acids long. The V end was cut by 0 bases, the J end by 3 bases, with 12 bases between. From germline, CDR1 is SGHRS and CDR2 YFSETQ. The DNA for the CDR3 is TGCGCCAGCAGCTTGGGGGCAGGGGTGGACTATGGCTACACCTTC. Residues: CASSLGAGVDYGYTF.

The chain combines TRBV18 with TRBJ1-2, with 9 bases identical to TRBD1. The junction had 3 bases not matched to a gene; V was cut back by 8 bases and J by 2 bases. CDR1 is KGHSH and CDR2 is LQKENI in the germline V gene. This CDR3 has 13 amino acids. The CDR3 nucleotides are TGTGCCAGCAAAGGGACAGGGAACTATGGCTACACCTTC. Its protein product is CASKGTGNYGYTF.

This clone occurred once. CDR3 region: CASSNRGVDTQYF. The CDR3 DNA sequence: TGTGCCAGCAGCAACCGGGGTGTGGATACGCAGTATTTT. This chain joins TRBV9 and TRBJ2-3, with a tentative D call TRBD2 (5 bases). Trimming removed 4 bases at V and 6 bases at J, with 12 bases between. The CDR3 is made up of 13 amino acids. Germline V gives CDR1 SGDLS, CDR2 YYNGEE.

The chain joins TRBV5-6 to TRBJ1-5; D uncertain. The V and J ends lost 5 bases and 0 bases respectively, with 18 bases between them. Per germline, CDR1 SGHDT and CDR2 YYEEEE. The CDR3 length is 17 residues. The chain's CDR3 is CASSSGGSAYSNQPQHF. Here the CDR3 DNA reads TGTGCCAGCAGTAGTGGCGGCAGCGCCTATAGCAATCAGCCCCAGCATTTT.

The J gene is TRBJ2-7, the V gene TRBV6-5, with a weak D call TRBD2 (6 bases). CDR3 length: 15 residues. V was pared by 3 bases and J by 5 bases, with 17 bases between. Germline assignment: CDR1 MNHEY and CDR2 SVGAGI. The CDR3, as DNA: TGTGCCAGCAGTTATGGAGGGGCCAACGCTGACGAGCAGTACTTC. Translated, it gives CASSYGGANADEQYF.

The V and J genes are TRBV6-5 and TRBJ2-7, with 9 nucleotides matching TRBD1. Trimming removed 0 bases from V and 2 bases from J; junction bases left unmatched: 5. The CDR3 contains 16 residues. The germline V gene has CDR1 MNHEY and CDR2 SVGAGI. The CDR3 spells CASSYSPGQGTYEQYF. For the CDR3, the DNA is TGTGCCAGCAGTTACTCGCCCGGACAGGGGACCTACGAGCAGTACTTC.

This clone was seen only once. This chain connects TRBV6-1 to TRBJ2-5; 7 bases map to TRBD1. V was pared by 7 bases and J by 3 bases, with 8 bases of the junction left unmatched. Germline CDR1 MNHNS, CDR2 SASEGT. This CDR3 has 14 residues. CDR3 in DNA: TGTGCCAGCAAGGTGACAGGGAAAAAAGAGACCCAGTACTTC. Translated, it gives CASKVTGKKETQYF.